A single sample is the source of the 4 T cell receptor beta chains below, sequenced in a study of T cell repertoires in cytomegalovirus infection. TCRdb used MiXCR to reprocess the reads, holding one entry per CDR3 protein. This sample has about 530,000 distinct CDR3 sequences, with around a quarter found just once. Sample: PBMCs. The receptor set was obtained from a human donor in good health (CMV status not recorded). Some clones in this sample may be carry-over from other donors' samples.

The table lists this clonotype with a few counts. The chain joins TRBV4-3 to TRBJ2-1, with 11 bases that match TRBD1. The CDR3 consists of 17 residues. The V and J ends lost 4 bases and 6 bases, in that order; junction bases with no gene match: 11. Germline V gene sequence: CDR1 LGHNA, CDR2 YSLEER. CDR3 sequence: CASSPQGEGTGGNEQFF. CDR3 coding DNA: TGCGCCAGCAGCCCCCAGGGGGAAGGGACAGGGGGCAATGAGCAGTTCTTC.

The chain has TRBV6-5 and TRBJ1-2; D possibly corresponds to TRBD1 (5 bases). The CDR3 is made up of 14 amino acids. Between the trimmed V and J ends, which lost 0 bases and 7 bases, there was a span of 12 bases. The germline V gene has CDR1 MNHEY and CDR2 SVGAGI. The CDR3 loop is CASSYSQGRAGYTF. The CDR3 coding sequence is TGTGCCAGCAGTTACTCGCAGGGAAGGGCTGGCTACACCTTC.

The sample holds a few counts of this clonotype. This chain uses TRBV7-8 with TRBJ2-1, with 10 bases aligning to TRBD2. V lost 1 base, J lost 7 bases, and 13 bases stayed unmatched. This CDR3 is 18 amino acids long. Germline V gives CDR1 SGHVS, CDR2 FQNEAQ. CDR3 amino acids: CASSLVLAGVTRGNEQFF. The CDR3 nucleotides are TGTGCCAGCAGCTTAGTGCTAGCGGGAGTAACGCGGGGTAATGAGCAGTTCTTC.

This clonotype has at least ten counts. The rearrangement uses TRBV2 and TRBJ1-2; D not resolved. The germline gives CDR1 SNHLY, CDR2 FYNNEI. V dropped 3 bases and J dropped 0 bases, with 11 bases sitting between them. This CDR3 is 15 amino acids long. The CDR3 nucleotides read TGTGCCAGCAGTGACGGACGGATAACTAACTATGGCTACACCTTC. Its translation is CASSDGRITNYGYTF.